The sequence of this T cell receptor beta chain was determined in a study of Graves' ophthalmopathy and Graves' hyperthyroidism. Hyperthyroidism was new, under 2 months, in patients aged 18 to 65. The diagnosis combined clinical symptoms, thyroxine, TRAb, thyroid ultrasound and orbital computed tomography scans. From RNA, the CDR3 regions of TCR beta chains were amplified and sequenced. RT-PCR with HTBI primers came first, then second-round multiplex PCR. TCRdb reprocessed the multiplex PCR reads with MiXCR, giving one entry per CDR3 protein. The sample lists about 390,000 distinct CDR3 sequences; 15% were seen once. Whole-study results and caveats: Both an approximately 71% sensitivity and a 72.22% specificity characterized the model's predictions of ophthalmopathy progression. The majority of expanded thyroid clonotypes above 0.001 frequency also occurred in blood.

Germline V CDR1 and CDR2: LGHDT, YNNKEL (reference sequence). Trimming took off 4 bases at V and 0 bases at J, with 9 bases between the two ends. There are 14 residues in the CDR3. This clonotype was counted many times. Its antigen is unidentified. The chain is built from TRBV3-1 and TRBJ1-2; D not resolved. Material for sequencing was peripheral blood. This receptor was obtained from a woman under 30 with stable Graves' hyperthyroidism. The CDR3 protein is CASSPARSNYGYTF. The CDR3 DNA reads as TGTGCCAGCAGCCCTGCGAGGTCTAACTATGGCTACACCTTC.